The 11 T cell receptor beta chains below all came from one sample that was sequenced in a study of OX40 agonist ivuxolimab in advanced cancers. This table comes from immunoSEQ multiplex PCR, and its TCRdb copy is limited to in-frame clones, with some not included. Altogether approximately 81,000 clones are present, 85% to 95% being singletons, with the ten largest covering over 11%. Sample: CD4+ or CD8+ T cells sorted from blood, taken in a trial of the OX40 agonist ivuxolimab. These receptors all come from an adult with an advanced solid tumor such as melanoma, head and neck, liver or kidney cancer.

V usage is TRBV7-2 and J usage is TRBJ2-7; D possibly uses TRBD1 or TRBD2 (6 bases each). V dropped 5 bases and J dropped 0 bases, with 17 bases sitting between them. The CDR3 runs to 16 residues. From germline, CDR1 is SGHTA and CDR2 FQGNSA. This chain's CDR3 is CASSPMGAGSSYEQYF. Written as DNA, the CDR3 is TGTGCCAGCAGCCCGATGGGGGCGGGGAGCTCCTACGAGCAGTACTTC.

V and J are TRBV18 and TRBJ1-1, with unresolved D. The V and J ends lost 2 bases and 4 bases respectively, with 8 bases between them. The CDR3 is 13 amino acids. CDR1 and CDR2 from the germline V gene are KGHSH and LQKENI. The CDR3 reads CASSPASATEAFF. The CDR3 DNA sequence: TGTGCCAGCTCACCAGCGTCGGCCACTGAAGCTTTCTTT. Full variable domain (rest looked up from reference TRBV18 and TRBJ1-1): NAGVMQNPRHLVRRRGQEARLRCSPMKGHSHVYWYRQLPEEGLKFMVYLQKENIIDESGMPKERFSAEFPKEGPSILRIQQVVRGDSAAYFCASSPASATEAFFGQGTRLTVV.

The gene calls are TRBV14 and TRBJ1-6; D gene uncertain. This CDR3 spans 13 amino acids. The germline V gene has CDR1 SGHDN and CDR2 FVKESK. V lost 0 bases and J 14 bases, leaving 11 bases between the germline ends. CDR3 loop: CASSQEPSWALHF. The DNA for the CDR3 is TGTGCCAGCAGCCAAGAACCGTCGTGGGCCCTCCACTTT. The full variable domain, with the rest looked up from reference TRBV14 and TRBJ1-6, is EAGVTQFPSHSVIEKGQTVTLRCDPISGHDNLYWYRRVMGKEIKFLLHFVKESKQDESGMPNNRFLAERTGGTYSTLKVQPAELEDSGVYFCASSQEPSWALHFGNGTRLTVT.

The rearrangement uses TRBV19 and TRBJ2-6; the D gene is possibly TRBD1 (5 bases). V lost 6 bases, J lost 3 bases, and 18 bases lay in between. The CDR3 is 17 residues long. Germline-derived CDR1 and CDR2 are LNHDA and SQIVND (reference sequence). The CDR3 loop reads CASRPLTELFGANVLTF. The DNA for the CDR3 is TGTGCCAGTAGGCCATTGACAGAACTCTTTGGGGCCAACGTCCTGACTTTC.

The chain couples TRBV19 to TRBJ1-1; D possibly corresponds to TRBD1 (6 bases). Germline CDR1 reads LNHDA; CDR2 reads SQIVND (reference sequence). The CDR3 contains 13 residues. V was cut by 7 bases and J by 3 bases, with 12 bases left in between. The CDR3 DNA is TGTGCCAGTACGCCGGACAGACACACTGAAGCTTTCTTT. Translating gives CASTPDRHTEAFF.

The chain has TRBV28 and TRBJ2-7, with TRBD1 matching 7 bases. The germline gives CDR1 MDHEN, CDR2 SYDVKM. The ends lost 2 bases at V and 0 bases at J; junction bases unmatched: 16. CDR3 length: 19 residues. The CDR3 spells CASSLPGIGTVEFSYEQYF. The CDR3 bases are TGTGCCAGCAGTTTACCCGGTATCGGGACAGTCGAATTCTCCTACGAGCAGTACTTC.

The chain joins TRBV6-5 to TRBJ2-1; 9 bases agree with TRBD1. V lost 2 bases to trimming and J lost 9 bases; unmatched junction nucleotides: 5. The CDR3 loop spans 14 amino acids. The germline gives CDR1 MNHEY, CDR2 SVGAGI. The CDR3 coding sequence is TGTGCCAGCAGTTACGACAGGGGGTACGGTGAGCAGTTCTTC. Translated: CASSYDRGYGEQFF.

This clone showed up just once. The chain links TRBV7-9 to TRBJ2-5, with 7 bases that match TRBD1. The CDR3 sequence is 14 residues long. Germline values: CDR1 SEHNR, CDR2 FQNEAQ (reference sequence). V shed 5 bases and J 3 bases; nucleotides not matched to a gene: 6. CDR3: CASSPGQLKETQYF. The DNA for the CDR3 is TGTGCCAGCAGCCCGGGACAGCTTAAAGAGACCCAGTACTTC. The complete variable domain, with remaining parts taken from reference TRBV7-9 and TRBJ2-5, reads DTGVSQNPRHKITKRGQNVTFRCDPISEHNRLYWYRQTLGQGPEFLTYFQNEAQLEKSRLLSDRFSAERPKGSFSTLEIQRTEQGDSAMYLCASSPGQLKETQYFGPGTRLLVL.

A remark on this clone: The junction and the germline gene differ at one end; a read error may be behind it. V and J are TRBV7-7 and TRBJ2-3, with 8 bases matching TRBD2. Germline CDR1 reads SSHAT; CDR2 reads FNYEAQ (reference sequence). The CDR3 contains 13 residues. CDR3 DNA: TGTGCTAGCAGCCGGGGGGGTGGGAATACGCAGTATTTT. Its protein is CASSRGGGNTQYF.

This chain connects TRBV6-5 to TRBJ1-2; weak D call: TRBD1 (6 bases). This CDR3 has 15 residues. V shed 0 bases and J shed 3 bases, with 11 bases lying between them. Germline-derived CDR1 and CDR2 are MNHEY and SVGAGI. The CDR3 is CASSYSWTVDYGYTF. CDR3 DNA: TGTGCCAGCAGTTACTCGTGGACAGTCGACTATGGCTACACCTTC.

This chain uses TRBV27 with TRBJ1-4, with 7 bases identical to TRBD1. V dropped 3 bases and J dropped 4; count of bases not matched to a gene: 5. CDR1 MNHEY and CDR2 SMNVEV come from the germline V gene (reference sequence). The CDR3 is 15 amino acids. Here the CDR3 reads CASSLAQGGNEKLFF. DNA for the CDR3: TGTGCCAGCAGTTTGGCCCAGGGGGGTAATGAAAAACTGTTTTTT.